Presented here are 26 T cell receptor beta chains from one specimen sequenced in a study of multiple sclerosis patients with progressive multifocal leukoencephalopathy. This sample's time point: roughly 12 months of natalizumab therapy. The method was immunoSEQ multiplex PCR; TCRdb's version includes in-frame clones alone and lacks a portion of them. The top ten hold 1.3% of the sample, which has around 30,000 clones, around 87% seen once. Sequences were derived from PBMCs, sampled from a patient treated with natalizumab. Receptors originate from a human donor with multiple sclerosis.

V is TRBV30 and J is TRBJ1-3, with D perhaps matching TRBD1 (6 bases). The CDR3 contains 14 residues. In germline, CDR1 is GTSNPN, CDR2 SVGIG (reference sequence). Trimming left V 5 bases short and J 1 base short, with 12 bases between. CDR3 sequence reads: CAWQTGTSGNTIYF. CDR3 sequence (DNA): TGTGCCTGGCAAACCGGGACATCTGGAAACACCATATATTTT.

The chain uses TRBV29-1 and TRBJ2-1; possible D gene TRBD1, 6 bases. The CDR3 has 14 residues. Trimming took 3 bases from V and 4 from J, leaving 13 bases between them. Germline CDR1 is SQVTM and CDR2 is ANQGSEA. CDR3 loop: CSVDSRGAYNEQFF. CDR3 bases: TGCAGCGTTGATAGCAGGGGCGCGTACAATGAGCAGTTCTTC.

The chain carries TRBV29-1 and TRBJ2-6; D perhaps matches TRBD2 (6 bases). In germline, CDR1 is SQVTM, CDR2 ANQGSEA. V was shortened by 3 bases and J by 3 bases, with 18 bases between the two germline ends. The CDR3 is 17 residues long. The CDR3 DNA is TGCAGCGTTGAGGAGGGATGGGGGAATGGTGGGGCCAACGTCCTGACTTTC. Translation: CSVEEGWGNGGANVLTF. Drawing the rest from reference TRBV29-1 and TRBJ2-6, the complete variable domain is SAVISQKPSRDICQRGTSLTIQCQVDSQVTMMFWYRQQPGQSLTLIATANQGSEATYESGFVIDKFPISRPNLTFSTLTVSNMSPEDSSIYLCSVEEGWGNGGANVLTFGAGSRLTVL.

V usage is TRBV6-1 and J usage is TRBJ1-1, with no clear D. Looked up from germline, CDR1 is MNHNS and CDR2 is SASEGT. The CDR3 consists of 11 residues. Deletions cut 8 bases from V and 1 base from J, with 5 bases between. CDR3 coding DNA: TGTGCCAGCGGTGGGAACACTGAAGCTTTCTTT. Translated: CASGGNTEAFF.

This chain links TRBV5-6 with TRBJ1-6; D is unresolved. Trimming cost V 0 bases and J 8 bases, with 3 bases left between them. The germline CDR1 and CDR2 sequences are SGHDT and YYEEEE. The CDR3 extends over 12 amino acids. CDR3 loop: CASSLVDSPLHF. The CDR3, as DNA: TGTGCCAGCAGCTTGGTGGATTCACCCCTCCACTTT.

V is TRBV6-6 and J is TRBJ2-7, with TRBD1 matching 7 bases. V shed 4 bases, J shed 0 bases, and the junction held 3 bases outside the gene matches. The CDR3 contains 14 residues. Per the germline V gene, CDR1 is MNHNY and CDR2 is SVGAGI (reference sequence). The CDR3 region has the DNA TGTGCCAGCAGTTTGGGACAGAGCTCCTACGAGCAGTACTTC. Translating gives CASSLGQSSYEQYF.

V gene TRBV7-2 combines with J gene TRBJ2-1; unclear D gene. V lost 0 bases and J 3 bases, leaving 6 bases between the germline ends. There are 14 residues in the CDR3. Germline V CDR1 and CDR2: SGHTA, FQGNSA. This chain's CDR3 is CASSLAFSYNEQFF. DNA for the CDR3: TGTGCCAGCAGCTTAGCTTTCAGCTACAATGAGCAGTTCTTC.

The chain joins TRBV28 to TRBJ2-5; 7 bases match TRBD1. The CDR3 contains 16 residues. J gave up 1 base and V 6 bases, and 11 bases lay outside the gene matches. Per the germline V gene, CDR1 is MDHEN and CDR2 is SYDVKM. In nucleotides, the CDR3 is TGTGCCAGCAGCCCCTACCAGGGGGTGCTCCAAGAGACCCAGTACTTC. Its translation is CASSPYQGVLQETQYF.

The chain employs TRBV6-5 and TRBJ2-3, with 11 bases identical to TRBD2. V dropped 6 bases and J dropped 9; count of bases not matched to a gene: 11. The germline V gene encodes CDR1 MNHEY and CDR2 SVGAGI. This CDR3 spans 15 amino acids. The CDR3 loop reads CASSRSGGASKTQYF. The CDR3 nucleotides read TGTGCCAGCAGCCGTAGCGGGGGGGCTTCTAAAACGCAGTATTTT.

V is TRBV5-1 and J is TRBJ1-2; no reliable D call. Trimming pared 2 bases from V and 8 bases from J, leaving 13 bases between. The CDR3 sequence is 13 residues long. CDR1 and CDR2 from the germline V gene are SGHRS and YFSETQ. The CDR3 DNA reads TGCGCCAGCAGCTTAGAGCCCCGTGGGGGCTACACCTTC. Its translation: CASSLEPRGGYTF.

This clone has more than one count but fewer than ten. This chain connects TRBV6-6 to TRBJ1-4, with D tentatively TRBD1 (5 bases). The germline V and J ends were trimmed by 0 bases and 6 bases, with 14 bases remaining between them. The CDR3 totals 16 residues. Germline V gene sequence: CDR1 MNHNY, CDR2 SVGAGI (reference sequence). In DNA form, the CDR3 reads TGTGCCAGCAGTTACTCGGTGAGGGACGGATATGAAAAACTGTTTTTT. Its translation is CASSYSVRDGYEKLFF.

This chain connects TRBV4-3 to TRBJ2-7; D gene ambiguous. With 3 bases removed from V and 3 bases from J, the gap between germline ends came to 15 bases. The germline V gene has CDR1 LGHNA and CDR2 YSLEER. The CDR3 is made up of 15 amino acids. This CDR3 reads CASSHYGSDNYEQYF. The CDR3 DNA reads as TGCGCCAGCAGCCACTACGGGTCTGATAACTACGAGCAGTACTTC.

V gene TRBV9 combines with J gene TRBJ2-2, with a possible D match to TRBD1 (6 bases). V was trimmed by 0 bases and J by 2 bases, leaving 11 bases between them. Germline V gives CDR1 SGDLS, CDR2 YYNGEE. The CDR3 has 16 amino acids. The CDR3 DNA is TGTGCCAGCAGCGTAGTCCCAGGGGTTAACACCGGGGAGCTGTTTTTT. Amino acid sequence: CASSVVPGVNTGELFF.

This clone occurred a few times. V gene TRBV2 combines with J gene TRBJ2-1; the D is unclear. V lost 3 bases and J 3 bases, leaving 9 bases between the germline ends. CDR3 size: 14 residues. Per the germline V gene, CDR1 is SNHLY and CDR2 is FYNNEI. CDR3 region: CASSDSRLYNEQFF. The CDR3 DNA reads TGTGCCAGCAGTGACTCTAGGCTCTACAATGAGCAGTTCTTC.

The rearrangement links TRBV25-1 to TRBJ2-1; D is perhaps TRBD1 (6 bases). The ends were cut back, 3 bases at V and 6 bases at J, with 15 bases in the middle. In germline, CDR1 is MGHDK, CDR2 SYGVNS. This CDR3 comprises 15 residues. The CDR3 is CASSENRDNGNEQFF. In DNA, the CDR3 is TGTGCCAGCAGTGAGAACCGGGACAATGGCAATGAGCAGTTCTTC.

The CDR3 bases are TGTGCCAGCAGTGAACTGGGACGGTATAATTCACCCCTCCACTTT. It translates to CASSELGRYNSPLHF. The J gene is TRBJ1-6, the V gene TRBV6-4; perhaps TRBD1 as D (5 bases). CDR3 length: 15 amino acids. The germline CDR1 and CDR2 sequences are MRHNA and SNTAGT. The germline V and J ends were trimmed by 3 bases and 4 bases, with 10 bases remaining between them.

In DNA form, the CDR3 reads TGTGCCAGCAGCTCCGACTATGGCTACACCTTC. Amino acid sequence: CASSSDYGYTF. The chain uses TRBV11-2 and TRBJ1-2; D not resolved. Trimming took off 4 bases at V and 3 bases at J, with 3 bases between the two ends. Germline V gene data show CDR1 as SGHAT and CDR2 as FQNNGV. The CDR3 length is 11 residues.

This chain links TRBV5-1 with TRBJ1-1; a weak D match, TRBD1 (5 bases). This CDR3 comprises 17 residues. Germline lookup yields CDR1 SGHRS and CDR2 YFSETQ. V lost 4 bases and J 3 bases, leaving 22 bases between the germline ends. The CDR3 loop reads CASSRQGGYGLYTEAFF. The CDR3 DNA reads as TGCGCCAGCAGCAGGCAGGGAGGGTATGGGTTGTACACTGAAGCTTTCTTT.

The genes are TRBV5-1 and TRBJ1-4; D not certain. Germline values: CDR1 SGHRS, CDR2 YFSETQ. CDR3 size: 15 residues. V lost 1 base and J lost 0, with 7 bases in between. In nucleotides, the CDR3 is TGCGCCAGCAGCTTGCGTCCTTCAACTAATGAAAAACTGTTTTTT. It specifies CASSLRPSTNEKLFF.

The chain joins TRBV11-2 to TRBJ1-1; D is unresolved. The CDR3 is 14 amino acids. CDR1 and CDR2 (germline): SGHAT, FQNNGV. V was cut by 5 bases and J by 0 bases, with 10 bases left in between. The CDR3 region is CASSPGPLNTEAFF. CDR3 DNA sequence: TGTGCCAGCAGCCCAGGTCCATTGAACACTGAAGCTTTCTTT.

The chain joins TRBV30 to TRBJ1-1; D possibly corresponds to TRBD1 (5 bases). The CDR3 spans 14 residues. The germline V gene encodes CDR1 GTSNPN and CDR2 SVGIG (reference sequence). V was pared by 2 bases and J by 0 bases, with 10 bases between. The chain's CDR3 is CAWSRGPMNTEAFF. The CDR3 coding sequence is TGTGCCTGGAGTAGGGGCCCTATGAACACTGAAGCTTTCTTT.

V gene TRBV4-3 combines with J gene TRBJ2-7; D not resolved. CDR3 length: 16 residues. Germline V lookup: CDR1 LGHNA, CDR2 YSLEER. V shed 0 bases and J shed 0 bases, with 12 bases lying between them. This CDR3 is CASSQDGGPGSYEQYF. The CDR3 DNA sequence: TGCGCCAGCAGCCAAGATGGTGGTCCAGGCTCCTACGAGCAGTACTTC.

In its sample, this clone was seen a few times. CDR3 sequence (DNA): TGTGCCAGCAGGCAAGGGGGGCAGGGGCCCTACGAGCAGTACTTC. Residues: CASRQGGQGPYEQYF. V gene TRBV27 combines with J gene TRBJ2-7; either TRBD1 or TRBD2 may supply D (6 bases each). The germline V gene encodes CDR1 MNHEY and CDR2 SMNVEV (reference sequence). Deletions cut 6 bases from V and 2 bases from J, with 17 bases between. The CDR3 totals 15 residues.

The chain employs TRBV11-2 and TRBJ2-5; the D is unclear. CDR3 length: 13 residues. Germline V lookup: CDR1 SGHAT, CDR2 FQNNGV. Trimming stripped 5 bases from V and 6 bases from J, with 13 bases between. The CDR3 sequence: CASSLGSQKTQYF. CDR3 nucleotide sequence: TGTGCCAGCAGCCTTGGGTCTCAGAAGACCCAGTACTTC.

The rearrangement uses TRBV29-1 and TRBJ2-7; tentative D call: TRBD2 (6 bases). V lost 7 bases and J 4 bases, leaving 14 bases between the germline ends. The CDR3 spans 12 residues. The germline gives CDR1 SQVTM, CDR2 ANQGSEA. This chain's CDR3 is CSAGLGRYEQYF. The CDR3 coding sequence is TGCAGCGCCGGTCTCGGGAGATACGAGCAGTACTTC.

V usage is TRBV9 and J usage is TRBJ1-1; 7 bases fit TRBD1. With V trimmed by 0 bases and J by 7 bases, 3 bases remained unmatched. This CDR3 is 13 amino acids long. Germline lookup yields CDR1 SGDLS and CDR2 YYNGEE. CDR3 nucleotides: TGTGCCAGCAGCGTAGGGGACAGTTATGAAGCTTTCTTT. Amino acids: CASSVGDSYEAFF.